This TCR beta chain stems from a study of blood T cells in healthy people across ages. Findings of the study overall: More naive CD4+ cells and higher diversity were found in long-lived than in aged donors. Any conclusive comparison of naive versus antigen-experienced cells was prevented by using unsorted PBMCs. TCR beta diversity was tightly associated with the proportion of naive T cells. Estimated diversity across one million T cells was deemed an underestimate.

The CDR3 runs to 13 residues. The V and J ends lost 11 bases and 0 bases respectively, with 13 bases between them. CDR1 MNHNY and CDR2 SVGAGI come from the germline V gene (reference sequence). With regard to this clonotype: Antigen: not known.

The use of a sample-barcoded 5' primer and a J-beta primer mix characterized a second PCR of roughly 7 to 11 cycles. TCRdb analysed the 5' RACE reads with MiXCR anew, one entry per CDR3 protein. The sample includes approximately 1,000,000 distinct CDR3 sequences, 35% to 40% of them seen just once. This chain links TRBV6-6 with TRBJ1-2, with D tentatively TRBD1 (6 bases). Sequencing was carried out using blood. The source is a man between 18 and 35 years old in good health. In DNA, the CDR3 is TGTGCCGTATCCAGGGGAGCTAACTATGGCTACACCTTC. Its protein product is CAVSRGANYGYTF.